The 26 T cell receptor beta chains below all came from one sample that was sequenced in a study of T cell responses to AZD1222 COVID-19 vaccine. Produced via immunoSEQ multiplex PCR; TCRdb's table is partial and in-frame only. This table holds about 200,000 clones, 91% found once. The input for sequencing was peripheral blood, taken 28 days after the second AZD1222 dose. The receptors shown here come from an adult who received the AZD1222 COVID-19 vaccine.

The J gene is TRBJ2-1, the V gene TRBV4-3; TRBD2 aligns across 9 bases. With V trimmed by 0 bases and J by 2 bases, 5 bases remained unmatched. CDR3 length: 17 amino acids. Germline V gene sequence: CDR1 LGHNA, CDR2 YSLEER. This CDR3 is CASSQDSAGGAYNEQFF. CDR3 DNA: TGCGCCAGCAGCCAAGATAGTGCGGGAGGGGCCTACAATGAGCAGTTCTTC.

Here the CDR3 reads CASSLGQGVETQYF. The CDR3 region has the DNA TGCGCCAGCAGCTTGGGACAGGGGGTGGAGACCCAGTACTTC. The chain joins TRBV5-1 to TRBJ2-5, with 9 bases identical to TRBD1. Germline lookup yields CDR1 SGHRS and CDR2 YFSETQ. This CDR3 contains 14 residues. The V gene end was trimmed by 0 bases and the J gene end by 5 bases; junction bases not matched to a gene: 2.

V usage is TRBV2 and J usage is TRBJ1-6, with D perhaps TRBD1 (6 bases). V lost 4 bases to trimming and J lost 6 bases, with 7 bases between them. Germline V gene lookup returns CDR1 SNHLY and CDR2 FYNNEI. The CDR3 runs 13 residues. The CDR3 sequence is CASSVDSNSPLHF. The CDR3 nucleotides are TGTGCCAGCAGTGTGGACAGTAATTCACCCCTCCACTTT. The full variable domain, in which reference TRBV2 and TRBJ1-6 provide the parts outside the CDR3, is EPEVTQTPSHQVTQMGQEVILRCVPISNHLYFYWYRQILGQKVEFLVSFYNNEISEKSEIFDDQFSVERPDGSNFTLKIRSTKLEDSAMYFCASSVDSNSPLHFGNGTRLTVT.

The chain has TRBV6-6 and TRBJ1-1; D might be TRBD1 (6 bases). Germline V gene sequence: CDR1 MNHNY, CDR2 SVGAGI (reference sequence). The CDR3 length is 16 residues. V lost 7 bases and J lost 0, with 18 bases in between. CDR3 DNA: TGTGCCAGCACCCACCACCGTACAGGGTTGAACACTGAAGCTTTCTTT. This encodes CASTHHRTGLNTEAFF.

This chain joins TRBV28 and TRBJ1-5; D gene ambiguous. Germline CDR1 reads MDHEN; CDR2 reads SYDVKM. V was trimmed by 7 bases and J by 0 bases, leaving 10 bases between them. This CDR3 spans 14 amino acids. CDR3 in amino acids: CASKEDYSNQPQHF. The CDR3 coding sequence is TGTGCCAGCAAGGAGGATTATAGCAATCAGCCCCAGCATTTT.

The chain has TRBV2 and TRBJ2-3, with TRBD2 matching 8 bases. The germline V gene encodes CDR1 SNHLY and CDR2 FYNNEI. The V and J ends lost 6 bases and 10 bases, in that order; junction bases with no gene match: 12. The CDR3 is 14 amino acids. In DNA, the CDR3 is TGTGCCAGCAGGACCGGAACTAGCGGTTCGTCGCAGTATTTT. Translating it yields CASRTGTSGSSQYF. Looking up the rest from reference TRBV2 and TRBJ2-3 gives the full variable domain: EPEVTQTPSHQVTQMGQEVILRCVPISNHLYFYWYRQILGQKVEFLVSFYNNEISEKSEIFDDQFSVERPDGSNFTLKIRSTKLEDSAMYFCASRTGTSGSSQYFGPGTRLTVL.

The V and J genes are TRBV4-2 and TRBJ2-1, with TRBD2 matching 13 bases. Per germline, CDR1 LGHNA and CDR2 YNFKEQ. The ends lost 0 bases at V and 6 bases at J; junction bases unmatched: 2. The CDR3 is made up of 16 amino acids. The CDR3 bases are TGTGCCAGCAGCCAAGATAGGACTAGCGGGAGCAATGAGCAGTTCTTC. Its protein product is CASSQDRTSGSNEQFF.

The CDR3 DNA reads TGCGCCAGCAGCTTGGATCGTTCTCACAATGAGCAGTTCTTC. It codes for CASSLDRSHNEQFF. The chain links TRBV5-1 to TRBJ2-1; D gene ambiguous. This CDR3 has 14 residues. Germline V gives CDR1 SGHRS, CDR2 YFSETQ. V lost 0 bases, J lost 5 bases, and 9 bases lay in between.

This CDR3 reads CASSQAQGVSSPLHF. CDR3 coding DNA: TGCGCCAGCAGCCAAGCACAGGGGGTTAGTTCACCCCTCCACTTT. This rearrangement joins TRBV4-1 to TRBJ1-6, with 8 bases that match TRBD1. Germline CDR1 and CDR2: MGHRA and YSYEKL. V was pared by 1 base and J by 9 bases, with 5 bases of the junction left unmatched. This CDR3 spans 15 amino acids.

This clone has only a few counts. The rearrangement links TRBV5-1 to TRBJ2-2; D unresolved. This CDR3 is 14 amino acids long. Germline values: CDR1 SGHRS, CDR2 YFSETQ. Trimming shortened V by 6 bases and J by 6 bases, and 15 bases separated the two germline ends. Here the CDR3 DNA reads TGCGCCAGCAAGACTGATCGAAGGGCCGGGGAGCTGTTTTTT. Protein: CASKTDRRAGELFF.

The CDR3 spells CASSPTAGLSSYEQYF. Here the CDR3 DNA reads TGCGCCAGCAGCCCCACAGCGGGGTTAAGCTCCTACGAGCAGTACTTC. The V call is TRBV5-1, the J call TRBJ2-7; TRBD2 matches at 7 bases. The CDR3 is 16 residues long. Germline lookup yields CDR1 SGHRS and CDR2 YFSETQ. V shed 4 bases and J 0 bases; nucleotides not matched to a gene: 10.

The CDR3 DNA sequence: TGTGCCAGCAGCCACCGGAGTCTAGCGGTCTCCCTTGGGGAGCAGTACTTC. This sequence encodes CASSHRSLAVSLGEQYF. The chain employs TRBV28 and TRBJ2-7; 7 bases agree with TRBD2. Germline V gene lookup returns CDR1 MDHEN and CDR2 SYDVKM. This CDR3 is built from 17 residues. V dropped 6 bases and J dropped 7; count of bases not matched to a gene: 21.

The chain links TRBV2 to TRBJ2-7; tentatively, D is TRBD1 (5 bases). The V end was cut by 8 bases, the J end by 2 bases, with 28 bases between. This CDR3 is built from 18 residues. CDR1 is SNHLY and CDR2 is FYNNEI in the germline V gene. CDR3 loop: CASLGVSRTPPPTYEQYF. The CDR3 DNA is TGTGCCAGCCTAGGGGTTTCGAGGACGCCCCCCCCCACCTACGAGCAGTACTTC.

This chain uses TRBV2 with TRBJ2-4; D is unresolved. Germline values: CDR1 SNHLY, CDR2 FYNNEI. There are 15 residues in the CDR3. V lost 2 bases and J 6 bases, leaving 14 bases between the germline ends. CDR3 DNA: TGTGCCAGCAGTGAATACGTTGGATTTCGAAACATTCAGTACTTC. Translated: CASSEYVGFRNIQYF.

This sequence joins TRBV5-1 and TRBJ2-7, with D maybe TRBD2 (7 bases). V was clipped by 4 bases and J by 0 bases, with 23 bases between them. The CDR3 length is 18 residues. Per the germline V gene, CDR1 is SGHRS and CDR2 is YFSETQ. The CDR3 bases are TGCGCCAGCAGCGAAGACAGGAGGCGGGAGTGGAGCTCCTACGAGCAGTACTTC. The encoded protein is CASSEDRRREWSSYEQYF.

This chain uses TRBV30 with TRBJ2-1, with TRBD1 matching 9 bases. Germline-derived CDR1 and CDR2 are GTSNPN and SVGIG (reference sequence). The CDR3 length is 15 residues. Trimming at V came to 4 bases and at J to 8 bases, leaving 12 bases not matched to a gene. The CDR3 nucleotides are TGTGCCTGGATAATGGCAGGACAGGGGTGGGATGAGCAGTTCTTC. Amino acids: CAWIMAGQGWDEQFF.

This sequence joins TRBV5-1 and TRBJ1-2, with a tentative D call TRBD1 (5 bases). The CDR3 totals 13 residues. Between the trimmed V and J ends, which lost 7 bases and 3 bases, there was a span of 13 bases. Germline V gene sequence: CDR1 SGHRS, CDR2 YFSETQ. CDR3 in DNA: TGCGCCAGCTCTTCCTCGACAGACTATGGCTACACCTTC. This codes for CASSSSTDYGYTF.

This rearrangement joins TRBV18 to TRBJ1-1, with TRBD1 matching over 12 bases. CDR1 and CDR2 (germline): KGHSH, LQKENI. J was trimmed by 2 bases and V by 5 bases; bases with no gene match: 18. This CDR3 contains 20 residues. CDR3 amino acids: CASSGWDRGRAGVGNTEAFF. The CDR3, as DNA: TGTGCCAGCTCAGGCTGGGACAGGGGGCGCGCGGGGGTCGGCAACACTGAAGCTTTCTTT.

A note on this clone: Within the sample, other DNA sequences also encode this same CDR3. The chain uses TRBV5-4 and TRBJ2-1; 9 bases match TRBD1. The CDR3 runs to 15 residues. Trimming took 0 bases from V and 4 from J; bases not matched to a gene: 2. Germline V gene sequence: CDR1 SGHNT, CDR2 YYREEE (reference sequence). The CDR3 DNA reads TGTGCCAGCAGCTTGGGGACAGGGGCATACAATGAGCAGTTCTTC. Translating it yields CASSLGTGAYNEQFF. Combining the CDR3 with reference TRBV5-4 and TRBJ2-1 gives the whole variable domain ETGVTQSPTHLIKTRGQQVTLRCSSQSGHNTVSWYQQALGQGPQFIFQYYREEENGRGNFPPRFSGLQFPNYSSELNVNALELDDSALYLCASSLGTGAYNEQFFGPGTRLTVL.

The gene calls are TRBV9 and TRBJ1-1, with D possibly TRBD1 on 6 matching bases. The CDR3 loop spans 15 amino acids. Germline lookup yields CDR1 SGDLS and CDR2 YYNGEE. V shed 0 bases and J shed 4 bases, with 13 bases lying between them. CDR3 amino acids: CASSVDGGPFTEAFF. The CDR3 DNA sequence: TGTGCCAGCAGCGTAGATGGGGGCCCGTTCACTGAAGCTTTCTTT.

This chain connects TRBV27 to TRBJ2-3; TRBD2 aligns across 9 bases. The ends lost 6 bases at V and 10 bases at J; junction bases unmatched: 11. This CDR3 region has 14 residues. CDR1 MNHEY and CDR2 SMNVEV come from the germline V gene (reference sequence). The chain's CDR3 is CASRREGQIGAQYF. As DNA, the CDR3 is TGTGCCAGCAGGCGGGAGGGACAAATCGGGGCGCAGTATTTT.

The chain carries TRBV4-1 and TRBJ2-1, with 13 bases matching TRBD2. This CDR3 contains 15 residues. With 3 bases clipped from V and 8 bases from J, the junction kept 4 bases outside the gene matches. The germline V gene has CDR1 MGHRA and CDR2 YSYEKL. The CDR3 DNA is TGCGCCAGCAGCCAGGGACTAGCGGGAATGGATGAGCAGTTCTTC. Protein product: CASSQGLAGMDEQFF.

This chain connects TRBV7-2 to TRBJ2-2, with 9 bases that match TRBD1. The CDR3 runs to 15 residues. The germline CDR1 and CDR2 sequences are SGHTA and FQGNSA. V shed 5 bases and J 3 bases; nucleotides not matched to a gene: 4. The CDR3 bases are TGTGCCAGCAGCCTACAGGGGGCTGACACCGGGGAGCTGTTTTTT. Protein product: CASSLQGADTGELFF. Full variable domain (outside the CDR3, taken from reference TRBV7-2 and TRBJ2-2): GAGVSQSPSNKVTEKGKDVELRCDPISGHTALYWYRQSLGQGLEFLIYFQGNSAPDKSGLPSDRFSAERTGGSVSTLTIQRTQQEDSAVYLCASSLQGADTGELFFGEGSRLTVL.

This chain connects TRBV7-3 to TRBJ2-2, with 11 bases that match TRBD2. Losses at the gene ends were 5 bases for V and 7 bases for J; bases not matched to a gene: 24. The CDR3 consists of 21 residues. The germline gives CDR1 SGHTA, CDR2 FQGTGA. Here the CDR3 reads CASSHSIRDRETSGKYGELFF. CDR3 DNA: TGTGCCAGCAGCCACTCCATCCGGGACAGGGAGACTAGCGGGAAGTACGGGGAGCTGTTTTTT.

The V and J genes are TRBV11-2 and TRBJ1-6; 9 bases align to TRBD1. After removal of 4 bases from V and 7 bases from J, the junction contained 17 bases not matched to a gene. The CDR3 has 19 residues. CDR1 and CDR2 (germline): SGHAT, FQNNGV. The CDR3 is CASSSNRDRVNHMNSPLHF. The DNA of the CDR3 is TGTGCCAGCAGCTCAAACCGGGACAGGGTTAATCATATGAATTCACCCCTCCACTTT. Full variable domain (outside the CDR3, taken from reference TRBV11-2 and TRBJ1-6): EAGVAQSPRYKIIEKRQSVAFWCNPISGHATLYWYQQILGQGPKLLIQFQNNGVVDDSQLPKDRFSAERLKGVDSTLKIQPAKLEDSAVYLCASSSNRDRVNHMNSPLHFGNGTRLTVT.

This rearrangement joins TRBV7-2 to TRBJ2-4; D is ambiguous. This CDR3 contains 15 residues. Germline lookup yields CDR1 SGHTA and CDR2 FQGNSA. Trimming stripped 6 bases from V and 1 base from J, with 13 bases between. CDR3 DNA sequence: TGTGCCAGCAGTACTCCTAGAGAGGCCAAAAACATTCAGTACTTC. This codes for CASSTPREAKNIQYF.